A selection of T cell receptor beta chains follows, all from one sample in a study of blood T cell repertoires in COVID-19. Assay used: immunoSEQ multiplex PCR; TCRdb lists only in-frame clones, some missing. The sample has fewer than 30,000 clones; 81% are singletons. The sequenced sample consisted of peripheral blood. The receptors stem from a man between 45 and 60 years old with active or convalescent COVID-19. Both conserved end residues are part of each CDR3. Each record gives: V gene, D gene, J gene, clone size, CDR3 protein, CDR3 DNA. A D gene is named only where the DNA matches it firmly. Clone size is stated in some rows and not others, as once, few, many or a class when expanded.

V: TRBV1; D: -; J: TRBJ1-1; size: -; CDR3: CTSSQLQRVGHTEAFF; DNA: TGCACCAGCAGCCAACTACAGAGGGTTGGGCACACTGAAGCTTTCTTT
V: TRBV7-8; D: TRBD1; J: TRBJ1-1; size: -; CDR3: CASSFPGTGSTEAFF; DNA: TGTGCCAGCAGCTTCCCCGGGACAGGGTCCACTGAAGCTTTCTTT
V: TRBV6-6; D: -; J: TRBJ2-3; size: -; CDR3: CASSRSRSSTDTQYF; DNA: TGTGCCAGCAGTCGATCGCGCTCTAGCACAGATACGCAGTATTTT
V: TRBV7-9; D: -; J: TRBJ1-6; size: few; CDR3: CASSLQEGSSPLHF; DNA: TGTGCCAGCAGCTTACAGGAGGGGAGCTCACCCCTCCACTTT
V: TRBV6-6; D: -; J: TRBJ2-5; size: -; CDR3: CASAIREWETQYF; DNA: TGTGCCAGCGCTATCCGGGAATGGGAGACCCAGTACTTC
V: TRBV28; D: TRBD1; J: TRBJ1-4; size: few; CDR3: CASSEDRGNEKLFF; DNA: TGTGCCAGCAGTGAGGACAGGGGAAATGAAAAACTGTTTTTT
V: TRBV10-3; D: TRBD2; J: TRBJ2-1; size: once; CDR3: CAISATQRGPPSYNEQFF; DNA: TGTGCCATCAGTGCGACTCAGCGGGGACCGCCCTCCTACAATGAGCAGTTCTTC
V: TRBV18; D: -; J: TRBJ1-2; size: -; CDR3: CASSPGEGYGYTF; DNA: TGTGCCAGCTCACCAGGGGAGGGGTATGGCTACACCTTC
V: TRBV5-4; D: -; J: TRBJ1-6; size: -; CDR3: CASSLGEAGFSPLHF; DNA: TGTGCCAGCAGCTTGGGGGAGGCCGGGTTTTCACCCCTCCACTTT
V: TRBV29-1; D: -; J: TRBJ1-4; size: -; CDR3: CSVAGVRENEKLFF; DNA: TGCAGCGTTGCAGGAGTCAGGGAAAATGAAAAACTGTTTTTT
V: TRBV30; D: -; J: TRBJ1-4; size: -; CDR3: CAWNLQGQTTTNEKLFF; DNA: TGTGCCTGGAACCTCCAGGGGCAGACCACAACTAATGAAAAACTGTTTTTT
V: TRBV6-4; D: TRBD1; J: TRBJ1-1; size: -; CDR3: CASSPSGGGLSTEAFF; DNA: TGTGCCAGCAGTCCCTCAGGGGGCGGGCTTAGCACTGAAGCTTTCTTT
V: TRBV3-1/TRBV3-2; D: TRBD1; J: TRBJ2-4; size: -; CDR3: CASSQDVDRGIQYF; DNA: TGTGCCAGCAGCCAAGATGTCGACAGGGGCATTCAGTACTTC
V: TRBV7-6; D: TRBD2; J: TRBJ2-1; size: -; CDR3: CASSLLAGAPNEQFF; DNA: TGTGCCAGCAGCTTACTAGCGGGAGCGCCCAATGAGCAGTTCTTC
V: TRBV5-5; D: TRBD1; J: TRBJ2-1; size: -; CDR3: CASSSKQGSYNEQFF; DNA: TGTGCCAGCAGCTCCAAACAGGGGTCCTACAATGAGCAGTTCTTC
V: TRBV5-1; D: TRBD2; J: TRBJ2-5; size: -; CDR3: CASSPGTSQETQYF; DNA: TGCGCCAGCAGCCCCGGGACTAGCCAAGAGACCCAGTACTTC
V: TRBV29-1; D: TRBD1; J: TRBJ2-3; size: -; CDR3: CSVVVRGRVDTQYF; DNA: TGCAGCGTTGTGGTCAGGGGGCGCGTAGATACGCAGTATTTT
V: TRBV6-1; D: TRBD1; J: TRBJ1-4; size: -; CDR3: CASSDPPPGQGWEKLFF; DNA: TGTGCCAGCAGTGACCCACCCCCGGGACAGGGGTGGGAAAAACTGTTTTTT
V: TRBV19; D: -; J: TRBJ2-5; size: -; CDR3: CASSNTERVGTQYF; DNA: TGTGCCAGTAGTAATACAGAGAGGGTGGGGACCCAGTACTTC
V: TRBV4-1; D: TRBD1; J: TRBJ1-6; size: -; CDR3: CASRFRTGNIAYNSPLHF; DNA: TGCGCCAGCAGATTCCGGACAGGGAATATTGCTTATAATTCACCCCTCCACTTT
V: TRBV4-1; D: TRBD1; J: TRBJ1-1; size: -; CDR3: CASSIDRGRSMNTEAFF; DNA: TGCGCCAGCAGCATAGACAGGGGGCGGTCGATGAACACTGAAGCTTTCTTT
V: TRBV5-1; D: -; J: TRBJ1-1; size: -; CDR3: CASSLEGAEAFF; DNA: TGCGCCAGCAGCTTGGAAGGGGCTGAAGCTTTCTTT
V: TRBV5-1; D: TRBD1; J: TRBJ2-4; size: -; CDR3: CASSLGDRGISDIQYF; DNA: TGCGCCAGCAGCTTGGGGGACAGGGGAATTTCGGACATTCAGTACTTC
V: TRBV10-3; D: TRBD2; J: TRBJ2-3; size: -; CDR3: CAIKLAGGTDTQYF; DNA: TGTGCCATTAAACTAGCGGGAGGCACAGATACGCAGTATTTT
V: TRBV5-1; D: -; J: TRBJ2-3; size: -; CDR3: CASSSRRPGATSTDTQYF; DNA: TGCGCCAGCAGCTCCCGCCGACCCGGAGCGACTAGCACAGATACGCAGTATTTT
V: TRBV6-1; D: -; J: TRBJ1-1; size: -; CDR3: CASSESGEAFF; DNA: TGTGCCAGCAGTGAATCGGGTGAAGCTTTCTTT
V: TRBV6-1; D: TRBD1; J: TRBJ1-2; size: many; CDR3: CASSEEATGTDYGYTF; DNA: TGTGCCAGCAGTGAAGAAGCCACCGGGACAGACTATGGCTACACCTTC
V: TRBV4-1; D: TRBD2; J: TRBJ2-4; size: once; CDR3: CASSQVRLAENIQYF; DNA: TGCGCCAGCAGCCAAGTAAGGCTAGCGGAAAACATTCAGTACTTC
V: TRBV15; D: -; J: TRBJ1-5; size: -; CDR3: CATSISPTGNQPQHF; DNA: TGTGCCACCAGCATTAGCCCGACAGGCAATCAGCCCCAGCATTTT
V: TRBV30; D: -; J: TRBJ2-3; size: once; CDR3: CAWGSRQAPRADTQYF; DNA: TGTGCCTGGGGCAGCAGACAGGCACCTCGGGCAGATACGCAGTATTTT
V: TRBV5-1; D: TRBD2; J: TRBJ2-7; size: few; CDR3: CASSPGGASGSYEQYF; DNA: TGCGCCAGCAGCCCAGGCGGGGCTAGCGGGTCCTACGAGCAGTACTTC
V: TRBV2; D: TRBD1; J: TRBJ2-3; size: -; CDR3: CASSGGQTLPDTQYF; DNA: TGTGCCAGCAGTGGGGGACAGACCCTACCAGATACGCAGTATTTT
V: TRBV28; D: TRBD1; J: TRBJ2-7; size: -; CDR3: CASSSMDRGLYEQYF; DNA: TGTGCCAGCAGCTCCATGGACAGGGGGCTGTACGAGCAGTACTTC
V: TRBV5-1; D: TRBD1; J: TRBJ2-3; size: -; CDR3: CASSLQGAVTDTQYF; DNA: TGCGCCAGCAGCTTGCAGGGGGCCGTAACAGATACGCAGTATTTT
V: TRBV2; D: TRBD1; J: TRBJ2-7; size: -; CDR3: CASSEPGQGASYEQYF; DNA: TGTGCCAGCAGTGAGCCGGGACAGGGGGCGTCCTACGAGCAGTACTTC
V: TRBV7-9; D: -; J: TRBJ2-5; size: -; CDR3: CASSFDGGIETQYF; DNA: TGTGCCAGCAGCTTCGACGGCGGGATAGAGACCCAGTACTTC
V: TRBV6-5; D: -; J: TRBJ1-2; size: -; CDR3: CASSYLARRSEGYTF; DNA: TGTGCCAGCAGTTACCTAGCCAGGAGGTCGGAGGGCTACACCTTC
V: TRBV6-4; D: -; J: TRBJ2-3; size: once; CDR3: CASSEQGEADTQYF; DNA: TGTGCCAGCAGTGAACAAGGGGAGGCAGATACGCAGTATTTT
V: TRBV27; D: -; J: TRBJ1-1; size: -; CDR3: CASSLRRRGLNTEAFF; DNA: TGTGCCAGCAGTTTACGGCGGAGGGGTCTGAACACTGAAGCTTTCTTT
V: TRBV25-1; D: TRBD2; J: TRBJ2-3; size: -; CDR3: CASGGLAFHTDTQYF; DNA: TGTGCCAGCGGGGGACTAGCGTTCCACACAGATACGCAGTATTTT
V: TRBV19; D: -; J: TRBJ1-1; size: -; CDR3: CASSNQGRLPYTEAFF; DNA: TGTGCCAGTAGTAACCAGGGGAGATTGCCGTACACTGAAGCTTTCTTT
V: TRBV5-5; D: -; J: TRBJ1-2; size: -; CDR3: CASSLAYGLPRYGYTF; DNA: TGTGCCAGCAGCTTGGCCTACGGTCTTCCCCGCTATGGCTACACCTTC
V: TRBV27; D: TRBD2; J: TRBJ2-7; size: -; CDR3: CASSLSGREQYF; DNA: TGTGCCAGCAGTTTATCCGGGAGGGAGCAGTACTTC
V: TRBV29-1; D: -; J: TRBJ1-1; size: -; CDR3: CSVTALLLRDTEAFF; DNA: TGCAGCGTTACGGCTCTCCTCTTGCGGGACACTGAAGCTTTCTTT
V: TRBV10-3; D: -; J: TRBJ2-7; size: -; CDR3: CAIRPSPGEGEQYF; DNA: TGTGCCATCAGGCCCTCCCCGGGAGAGGGCGAGCAGTACTTC
V: TRBV7-9; D: TRBD2; J: TRBJ2-5; size: once; CDR3: CASSLALASGGKETQYF; DNA: TGTGCCAGCAGCTTAGCGCTCGCTAGCGGGGGGAAAGAGACCCAGTACTTC
V: TRBV10-3; D: -; J: TRBJ2-1; size: -; CDR3: CAISEGAKGFRNEQFF; DNA: TGTGCCATCAGTGAAGGGGCGAAGGGGTTTCGCAATGAGCAGTTCTTC